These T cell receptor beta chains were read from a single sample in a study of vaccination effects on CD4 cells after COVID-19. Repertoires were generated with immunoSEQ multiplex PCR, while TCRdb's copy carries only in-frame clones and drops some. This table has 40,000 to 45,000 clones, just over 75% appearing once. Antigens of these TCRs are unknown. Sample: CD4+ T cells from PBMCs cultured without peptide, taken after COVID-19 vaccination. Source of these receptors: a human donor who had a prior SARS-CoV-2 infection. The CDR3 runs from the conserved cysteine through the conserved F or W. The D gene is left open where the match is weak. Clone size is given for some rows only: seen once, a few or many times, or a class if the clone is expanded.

TGTGCCAGCAGGGGGGGTGACGGGGAGCTGTTTTTT	CASRGGDGELFF	TRBV9	.	TRBJ2-2	.
TGTGCCATCAGTGGGGTTAGCGGGAGTGTTGAGCAGTTCTTC	CAISGVSGSVEQFF	TRBV10-3	.	TRBJ2-1	TRBD2
TGTGCCAGCAGCGCCCTCACAGGGGGCCACTCTGAAGCTTTCTTT	CASSALTGGHSEAFF	TRBV25-1	.	TRBJ1-1	TRBD1
TGTGCCAGTAGTATAGGGTTTCGGGAGCAGTGGAGCAATCAGCCCCAGCATTTT	CASSIGFREQWSNQPQHF	TRBV19	.	TRBJ1-5	.
TGTGCCAGCAGACCGGACAGGGGGCTTCGTGGCTACACCTTC	CASRPDRGLRGYTF	TRBV5-4	.	TRBJ1-2	TRBD1
TGTGCCAGCAGAGTCTTACTAGGCCCGAACCCTTACAATGAGCAGTTCTTC	CASRVLLGPNPYNEQFF	TRBV13	.	TRBJ2-1	.
TGTGCCAGCACCCTGGGGGGGAACTTAGGGGAGACCCAGTACTTC	CASTLGGNLGETQYF	TRBV7-8	.	TRBJ2-5	TRBD2
TGTGCCAGCAGCGTCCGGGACAGCGGGACCCAGTACTTC	CASSVRDSGTQYF	TRBV11-2	.	TRBJ2-5	TRBD1
TGTGCCAGCAGCCTCGGGGACAGGCAATACAATGAGCAGTTCTTC	CASSLGDRQYNEQFF	TRBV11-2	.	TRBJ2-1	TRBD1
TGTGCCAGCACCCCGACGGGAGTATTTTACAATGAGCAGTTCTTC	CASTPTGVFYNEQFF	TRBV25-1	once	TRBJ2-1	.
TGTGCCAGTAGTATAGGTCGGGAGACTGGCACCGGGGAGCTGTTTTTT	CASSIGRETGTGELFF	TRBV19	.	TRBJ2-2	.
TGTGCCAGCAGCTTGGGGATAGCGGGGGGGCTTTACTATGAGCAGTTCTTC	CASSLGIAGGLYYEQFF	TRBV5-4	.	TRBJ2-1	TRBD2
TGTGCCAGCAGTTGGCGGGGCGGACAGGGGGTCCCTGAAGCTTTCTTT	CASSWRGGQGVPEAFF	TRBV6-5	.	TRBJ1-1	TRBD1
TGCGCCAGCAGCTTAGGGACAGAGAATTCACCCCTCCACTTT	CASSLGTENSPLHF	TRBV5-1	.	TRBJ1-6	TRBD1
TGTGCCAGCAGCTTAGCAAAGACTAGCTACAATGAGCAGTTCTTC	CASSLAKTSYNEQFF	TRBV7-2	.	TRBJ2-1	.
TGCGCCAGCAGTGAAGATTCTTACGCGCTAGCGGGAGATGGGGCCAACGTCCTGACTTTC	CASSEDSYALAGDGANVLTF	TRBV10-1	.	TRBJ2-6	TRBD2
TGTGCCAGCAGCTTATATCCCGGGGGAGGAAACATTCAGTACTTC	CASSLYPGGGNIQYF	TRBV11-2	.	TRBJ2-4	.
TGTGCCAGCAGCCAAGATTCGAGACTAGCAGTACAAGAGACCCAGTACTTC	CASSQDSRLAVQETQYF	TRBV3-1/TRBV3-2	.	TRBJ2-5	TRBD2
TGTGCCAGTAGTATGGCCAGCTATGGCTACACCTTC	CASSMASYGYTF	TRBV19	.	TRBJ1-2	.
TGTGCCATCAGGGCGATCGAGATGAACACCGGGGAGCTGTTTTTT	CAIRAIEMNTGELFF	TRBV10-3	.	TRBJ2-2	.
TGCGCCAGCAGCCTCATTAGATCGGCCTCCTCCTACGAGCAGTACTTC	CASSLIRSASSYEQYF	TRBV4-1	few	TRBJ2-7	.
TGTGCCACCAGCAGGAGGGCGGGACAGGGGGTCTACGAGCAGTACTTC	CATSRRAGQGVYEQYF	TRBV15	once	TRBJ2-7	TRBD1
TGTGCCAGCCCCGATAAGGACCGGGAGTTGGTATTTGAGCAGTTCTTC	CASPDKDRELVFEQFF	TRBV21-1	.	TRBJ2-1	.
TGCGCCAGCAGCTTGGTCCACCAAGAGACCCAGTACTTC	CASSLVHQETQYF	TRBV5-1	.	TRBJ2-5	.
TGTGCCAGCAGTTTCTCCGGGACTAGAATGCAGTATTTT	CASSFSGTRMQYF	TRBV27	.	TRBJ2-3	TRBD2
TGTGCCAGCAGCAAAGCGGGACAGAGAAACACTGAAGCTTTCTTT	CASSKAGQRNTEAFF	TRBV7-8	.	TRBJ1-1	TRBD1
TGTGCCAGCGGGACAGCGCTCACTGAAGCTTTCTTT	CASGTALTEAFF	TRBV6-5	.	TRBJ1-1	TRBD1
TGTGCCTGGAGTGTAAAGGGGACCTACGAGCAGTACTTC	CAWSVKGTYEQYF	TRBV30	few	TRBJ2-7	.
TGTGGGTGTGGAGCCAAAAACATTCAGTACTTC	CGCGAKNIQYF	TRBV2	.	TRBJ2-4	.
TGTGCCAGCAGCCCCTCCTATGCCCTCGGGGAGCAGTTCTTC	CASSPSYALGEQFF	TRBV9	.	TRBJ2-1	.
TGTGCCAGCAGCTTGCGGGGAGGTAATTCACCCCTCCACTTT	CASSLRGGNSPLHF	TRBV7-3	.	TRBJ1-6	.
TGTGCCAGCACCCTAGTATGGGGGGACGGCTACACCTTC	CASTLVWGDGYTF	TRBV2	.	TRBJ1-2	.